The 9 T cell receptor beta chains below come from one sample, sequenced in a study of response to subunit inactivated influenza vaccine. TCRdb itself ran the RT-PCR reads through MiXCR, one entry per CDR3 protein. The table includes approximately 530,000 distinct CDR3 sequences, approximately 12% detected once. The material sequenced was PBMCs from blood, taken about 40 days after vaccination. The receptor source for this set is a man aged 45-65 years who received an inactivated influenza vaccine.

The sample holds many counts of this clonotype. The chain links TRBV4-3 to TRBJ2-2, with no clear D. CDR3 size: 15 residues. Per the germline V gene, CDR1 is LGHNA and CDR2 is YSLEER. Trimming pared 6 bases from V and 6 bases from J, leaving 17 bases between. The CDR3: CASSQWAGYAGELFF. For the CDR3, the DNA is TGCGCCAGCAGTCAATGGGCCGGATACGCCGGGGAGCTGTTTTTT.

The chain employs TRBV7-2 and TRBJ2-2; TRBD1 agrees at 7 bases. Germline V gives CDR1 SGHTA, CDR2 FQGNSA. The CDR3 spans 16 residues. V was pared by 3 bases and J by 0 bases, with 4 bases of the junction left unmatched. CDR3: CASSLTGTANTGELFF. The CDR3 DNA reads as TGTGCCAGCAGCTTGACCGGGACAGCGAACACCGGGGAGCTGTTTTTT. Combining the CDR3 with reference TRBV7-2 and TRBJ2-2 gives the whole variable domain GAGVSQSPSNKVTEKGKDVELRCDPISGHTALYWYRQSLGQGLEFLIYFQGNSAPDKSGLPSDRFSAERTGGSVSTLTIQRTQQEDSAVYLCASSLTGTANTGELFFGEGSRLTVL.

This clonotype was recorded a few times. The DNA of the CDR3 is TGCGCCAGCAGCTATTCCCACTACGAGCAGTACTTC. This encodes CASSYSHYEQYF. The chain carries TRBV5-1 and TRBJ2-7; D is unclear. The germline gives CDR1 SGHRS, CDR2 YFSETQ. The CDR3 sequence is 12 residues long. Trimming removed 3 bases from V and 3 bases from J, with 7 bases in between.

This clonotype was picked up many times. The chain links TRBV7-2 to TRBJ2-7; D ambiguous. The CDR3 runs to 13 residues. Trimming removed 2 bases from V and 7 bases from J, with 12 bases in between. The germline V gene encodes CDR1 SGHTA and CDR2 FQGNSA. CDR3 sequence reads: CASSLLTHKEQYF. CDR3 DNA: TGTGCCAGCAGCTTATTAACTCACAAAGAGCAGTACTTC.

The chain couples TRBV7-2 to TRBJ2-7; D is possibly TRBD1 or TRBD2 (7 bases each). CDR1 and CDR2 from the germline V gene are SGHTA and FQGNSA. Between the trimmed V and J ends, which lost 5 bases and 11 bases, there was a span of 25 bases. The CDR3 length is 15 residues. Here the CDR3 DNA reads TGTGCCAGCAGCCCGGGGGGACAGAAGACGAGTAGGAAGTACTTC. It is translated as CASSPGGQKTSRKYF.

This clonotype was detected many times. V is TRBV7-2 and J is TRBJ1-2; TRBD1 matches at 8 bases. In germline, CDR1 is SGHTA, CDR2 FQGNSA. V trimming: 5 bases; J trimming: 4 bases; junction bases outside the gene matches: 6. The CDR3 totals 14 residues. CDR3 amino acids: CASSLQGGLYGYTF. The CDR3, as DNA: TGTGCCAGCAGCCTACAGGGGGGTCTCTATGGCTACACCTTC.

This rearrangement joins TRBV14 to TRBJ1-2; 9 bases are a match to TRBD1. The germline V gene has CDR1 SGHDN and CDR2 FVKESK. There are 17 residues in the CDR3. V dropped 4 bases and J dropped 4; count of bases not matched to a gene: 13. The DNA of the CDR3 is TGTGCCAGCAGCCTTACACCTTGGGACAGGGAGGCCTATGGCTACACCTTC. Its translation is CASSLTPWDREAYGYTF.

This clonotype was detected only a few times. The chain links TRBV10-3 to TRBJ2-3; 9 bases match TRBD2. CDR1 is ENHRY, CDR2 SYGVKD, per germline. This CDR3 comprises 14 residues. The junction had 11 bases not matched to a gene; V was cut back by 11 bases and J by 5 bases. Written as DNA, the CDR3 is TGTGCCTCGGGGAAGCGGGAGGATGGAGATACGCAGTATTTT. Its protein is CASGKREDGDTQYF.

The genes are TRBV28 and TRBJ1-5, with 7 nucleotides matching TRBD1. From germline, CDR1 is MDHEN and CDR2 SYDVKM. The V gene end was trimmed by 11 bases and the J gene end by 4 bases; junction bases not matched to a gene: 5. The CDR3 extends over 12 amino acids. In DNA form, the CDR3 reads TGTGCCGGAAACAGGGGAAATCAGCCCCAGCATTTT. As protein: CAGNRGNQPQHF.